This TCR beta chain was obtained from a study of blood T cells in healthy people across ages. Whole-study findings and limits: Naive CD4+ cell counts and diversity both ran higher in long-lived than in aged donors.

A second roughly 6 to 11 cycle PCR used barcoded and J-beta primers. One entry per CDR3 protein results from TCRdb running MiXCR on the 5' RACE reads. The sample lists 1.5 million to 2 million distinct CDR3 sequences; around 48% were seen once. Those donating, healthy Caucasian individuals from Russia, were aged about 6 to 100. Trimming stripped 1 base from V and 4 bases from J, with 11 bases between. Looked up from germline, CDR1 is SGHTA and CDR2 is FQGNSA. This CDR3 has 15 residues. As for this clonotype: The antigen is undetermined.

Sequencing was done on a sample of blood. The chain is built from TRBV7-2 and TRBJ1-5; tentative D call: TRBD1 (5 bases). The receptor comes from a middle-aged woman in good health. The DNA for the CDR3 is TGTGCCAGCAGCTTAGGGGGGGGGGTTAATCAGCCCCAGCATTTT. This codes for CASSLGGGVNQPQHF.